The rows below give T cell receptor beta chains drawn from one sample of a study of shared clonotypes between healthy human individuals. Clones were read by immunoSEQ multiplex PCR, and TCRdb kept only the in-frame ones, dropping some. There are about 490,000 clones in the sample; around 73% occur only once, and 9.5% to 15% lies in the top ten. Sequenced: PBMCs. Every receptor here comes from a woman in her 40s in good health. Some clones in this sample may be carry-over from other donors' samples. Each CDR3 is given with its conserved first and last residue. Each record gives: clone size, J gene, D gene, V gene, CDR3 length, CDR3 DNA, CDR3 protein. D genes are given only for firm matches. Rows may omit the clone size; those that give it use once, few, many or a size class.

clone size: .; J gene: TRBJ2-7; D gene: TRBD2; V gene: TRBV11-2; CDR3 length: 15; CDR3 DNA: TGTGCCAGCAGCTTACTGACTAGCGGGAGGTACGAGCAGTACTTC; CDR3 protein: CASSLLTSGRYEQYF
clone size: .; J gene: TRBJ1-4; D gene: .; V gene: TRBV5-1; CDR3 length: 15; CDR3 DNA: TGCGCCAGCAGCTTGGAAGGGACATCTAATGAAAAACTGTTTTTT; CDR3 protein: CASSLEGTSNEKLFF
clone size: .; J gene: TRBJ2-5; D gene: .; V gene: TRBV18; CDR3 length: 12; CDR3 DNA: TGTGCCAGCTCACCACAGGGAGAGACCCAGTACTTC; CDR3 protein: CASSPQGETQYF
clone size: .; J gene: TRBJ2-1; D gene: TRBD1; V gene: TRBV18; CDR3 length: 14; CDR3 DNA: TGTGCCAGCTCACCCGGACAGGTTCCGAATGAGCAGTTCTTC; CDR3 protein: CASSPGQVPNEQFF
clone size: .; J gene: TRBJ2-7; D gene: TRBD2; V gene: TRBV7-2; CDR3 length: 15; CDR3 DNA: TGTGCCAGCAGTCTACTAGCGGGAGCCTCCTACGAGCAGTACTTC; CDR3 protein: CASSLLAGASYEQYF
clone size: once; J gene: TRBJ2-1; D gene: TRBD2; V gene: TRBV6-5; CDR3 length: 15; CDR3 DNA: TGTGCCAGCGGCAGGACTAGCGCAGGGGGCAATGAGCAGTTCTTC; CDR3 protein: CASGRTSAGGNEQFF
clone size: few; J gene: TRBJ2-5; D gene: .; V gene: TRBV2; CDR3 length: 10; CDR3 DNA: TGTGCCAGCAGTAAAGAGACCCAGTACTTC; CDR3 protein: CASSKETQYF
clone size: .; J gene: TRBJ2-7; D gene: .; V gene: TRBV11-1; CDR3 length: 13; CDR3 DNA: TGTGCCAGCAGCCCAGGTTTGGCCTACGAGCAGTACTTC; CDR3 protein: CASSPGLAYEQYF
clone size: .; J gene: TRBJ1-4; D gene: .; V gene: TRBV18; CDR3 length: 14; CDR3 DNA: TGTGCCAGCTCACCACCCCAGGAGCTAAAAAAACTGTTTTTT; CDR3 protein: CASSPPQELKKLFF
clone size: .; J gene: TRBJ2-1; D gene: TRBD2; V gene: TRBV10-3; CDR3 length: 16; CDR3 DNA: TGTGCCATCAGTGAGGGACTAGCGGGAGGGTACAATGAGCAGTTCTTC; CDR3 protein: CAISEGLAGGYNEQFF
clone size: .; J gene: TRBJ1-1; D gene: .; V gene: TRBV28; CDR3 length: 12; CDR3 DNA: TGTGCCAGCATTTCTGACACCACTGAAGCTTTCTTT; CDR3 protein: CASISDTTEAFF
clone size: .; J gene: TRBJ2-2; D gene: TRBD1; V gene: TRBV4-1; CDR3 length: 16; CDR3 DNA: TGCGCCAGCAGCCAGGGACAGGGTAGAAACACCGGGGAGCTGTTTTTT; CDR3 protein: CASSQGQGRNTGELFF
clone size: .; J gene: TRBJ2-1; D gene: TRBD2; V gene: TRBV11-2; CDR3 length: 16; CDR3 DNA: TGTGCCAGCAGCTCCCTTCCTTCGGGCGGGAGAGGATGGCAGTTCTTC; CDR3 protein: CASSSLPSGGRGWQFF
clone size: .; J gene: TRBJ2-3; D gene: .; V gene: TRBV28; CDR3 length: 13; CDR3 DNA: TGTGCCAGCACTCAAACTAGCACAGATACGCAGTATTTT; CDR3 protein: CASTQTSTDTQYF
clone size: .; J gene: TRBJ1-5; D gene: .; V gene: TRBV6-1; CDR3 length: 13; CDR3 DNA: TGTGCCAGCAGTGACTTCGAAGATCAGCCCCAGCATTTT; CDR3 protein: CASSDFEDQPQHF
clone size: .; J gene: TRBJ2-1; D gene: TRBD2; V gene: TRBV7-3; CDR3 length: 17; CDR3 DNA: TGTGCCAGCAGCTTAAATCCAGGTAGCGGGAGTTACAATGAGCAGTTCTTC; CDR3 protein: CASSLNPGSGSYNEQFF
clone size: .; J gene: TRBJ2-7; D gene: TRBD2; V gene: TRBV27; CDR3 length: 14; CDR3 DNA: TGTGCCAGCAGTTTATACGGGAGGGCCGATGAGCAGTACTTC; CDR3 protein: CASSLYGRADEQYF
clone size: .; J gene: TRBJ2-7; D gene: .; V gene: TRBV20-1; CDR3 length: 11; CDR3 DNA: TGCAGTGCTTCTAGGGACTACGAGCAGTACTTC; CDR3 protein: CSASRDYEQYF
clone size: once; J gene: TRBJ2-5; D gene: TRBD2; V gene: TRBV15; CDR3 length: 16; CDR3 DNA: TGTGCCACCAGCAGAGATTTGACTAGCGGGAGGGAGACCCAGTACTTC; CDR3 protein: CATSRDLTSGRETQYF
clone size: many; J gene: TRBJ1-1; D gene: .; V gene: TRBV10-3; CDR3 length: 15; CDR3 DNA: TGTGCCATCAGTGAGTCAATACAGGGAGGGACTGAAGCTTTCTTT; CDR3 protein: CAISESIQGGTEAFF
clone size: .; J gene: TRBJ2-5; D gene: TRBD1; V gene: TRBV27; CDR3 length: 15; CDR3 DNA: TGTGCCAGCAGGATGACAGGGTTATACCAAGAGACCCAGTACTTC; CDR3 protein: CASRMTGLYQETQYF
clone size: few; J gene: TRBJ1-2; D gene: .; V gene: TRBV5-4; CDR3 length: 13; CDR3 DNA: TGTGCCAGCAGCTTGGAGGGGCCCTATGGCTACACCTTC; CDR3 protein: CASSLEGPYGYTF
clone size: .; J gene: TRBJ1-6; D gene: .; V gene: TRBV2; CDR3 length: 14; CDR3 DNA: TGTGCCAGCAGTAACAGGGTCGGTAATTCACCCCTCCACTTT; CDR3 protein: CASSNRVGNSPLHF
clone size: .; J gene: TRBJ2-5; D gene: TRBD2; V gene: TRBV2; CDR3 length: 14; CDR3 DNA: TGTGCCAGCAGTGAACTAGCGGGAGTGGAGACCCAGTACTTC; CDR3 protein: CASSELAGVETQYF
clone size: .; J gene: TRBJ1-5; D gene: .; V gene: TRBV4-2; CDR3 length: 15; CDR3 DNA: TGTGCCAGCAGCCTGGCAGTTAAAGGCAATCAGCCCCAGCATTTT; CDR3 protein: CASSLAVKGNQPQHF
clone size: .; J gene: TRBJ2-5; D gene: TRBD2; V gene: TRBV11-2; CDR3 length: 16; CDR3 DNA: TGTGCCAGCAGCTCGTCTAGCGGGAGGGCCGTTGAGACCCAGTACTTC; CDR3 protein: CASSSSSGRAVETQYF
clone size: .; J gene: TRBJ1-4; D gene: .; V gene: TRBV4-3; CDR3 length: 16; CDR3 DNA: TGCGCCAGCAGCCAAGATACTGGGAGATTTGGCGAAAAACTGTTTTTT; CDR3 protein: CASSQDTGRFGEKLFF
clone size: .; J gene: TRBJ2-5; D gene: .; V gene: TRBV30; CDR3 length: 13; CDR3 DNA: TGTGCCTGGGCGGGGCCGGGATCGGAGACCCAGTACTTC; CDR3 protein: CAWAGPGSETQYF
clone size: .; J gene: TRBJ1-3; D gene: .; V gene: TRBV19; CDR3 length: 18; CDR3 DNA: TGTGCCAGTAGCCAAGTAACTGGTTCTCAGTTCTCTGGAAACACCATATATTTT; CDR3 protein: CASSQVTGSQFSGNTIYF
clone size: .; J gene: TRBJ2-5; D gene: .; V gene: TRBV15; CDR3 length: 15; CDR3 DNA: TGTGCCACCAGCAGAGAACAGGCTCGGGGGGAGACCCAGTACTTC; CDR3 protein: CATSREQARGETQYF
clone size: once; J gene: TRBJ2-2; D gene: TRBD1; V gene: TRBV5-1; CDR3 length: 16; CDR3 DNA: TGCGCCAGCAGGGATACCGGGACAGGGGTCACCGGGGAGCTGTTTTTT; CDR3 protein: CASRDTGTGVTGELFF
clone size: .; J gene: TRBJ2-2; D gene: .; V gene: TRBV6-5; CDR3 length: 13; CDR3 DNA: TGTGCCAGCGAAAAGGGGAGCACCGGGGAGCTGTTTTTT; CDR3 protein: CASEKGSTGELFF
clone size: .; J gene: TRBJ2-1; D gene: TRBD2; V gene: TRBV4-1; CDR3 length: 19; CDR3 DNA: TGCGCCAGCAGCCAAGAACGGGGGGGCCGGGGAGGGCCTCAGAATGAGCAGTTCTTC; CDR3 protein: CASSQERGGRGGPQNEQFF
clone size: .; J gene: TRBJ2-3; D gene: TRBD2; V gene: TRBV2; CDR3 length: 14; CDR3 DNA: TGTGCCAGCAGTGTCGGGAGGAGCACAGATACGCAGTATTTT; CDR3 protein: CASSVGRSTDTQYF
clone size: .; J gene: TRBJ1-5; D gene: .; V gene: TRBV5-6; CDR3 length: 16; CDR3 DNA: TGTGCCAGCAGCTTGGGGGGAGATGGCGGCAATCAGCCCCAGCATTTT; CDR3 protein: CASSLGGDGGNQPQHF
clone size: .; J gene: TRBJ1-2; D gene: .; V gene: TRBV28; CDR3 length: 12; CDR3 DNA: TGTGCCAGCATGATTGGGCCATATGGCTACACCTTC; CDR3 protein: CASMIGPYGYTF
clone size: .; J gene: TRBJ2-5; D gene: .; V gene: TRBV5-1; CDR3 length: 14; CDR3 DNA: TGCGCCAGCAGCTTGGCCGTTCCGAAAGAGACCCAGTACTTC; CDR3 protein: CASSLAVPKETQYF
clone size: .; J gene: TRBJ2-6; D gene: .; V gene: TRBV28; CDR3 length: 14; CDR3 DNA: TGTGCCAGCAGTTTTCGTAGCGGGGCCAACGTCCTGACTTTC; CDR3 protein: CASSFRSGANVLTF
clone size: .; J gene: TRBJ1-4; D gene: .; V gene: TRBV30; CDR3 length: 13; CDR3 DNA: TGTGCCTGGAGTTATGGGGGTGGTGAAAAACTGTTTTTT; CDR3 protein: CAWSYGGGEKLFF
clone size: .; J gene: TRBJ2-5; D gene: .; V gene: TRBV6-5; CDR3 length: 11; CDR3 DNA: TGTGCCAGATGGACAGTGCGTGAGCAGTACTTC; CDR3 protein: CARWTVREQYF
clone size: .; J gene: TRBJ2-1; D gene: .; V gene: TRBV2; CDR3 length: 14; CDR3 DNA: TGTGCCATCAGCGGTAGCGGAGGGTACAATGAGCAGTTCTTC; CDR3 protein: CAISGSGGYNEQFF
clone size: once; J gene: TRBJ2-7; D gene: .; V gene: TRBV19; CDR3 length: 12; CDR3 DNA: TGTGCCAGTAGTATCCGGGGTGGGGAGCAGTACTTC; CDR3 protein: CASSIRGGEQYF
clone size: .; J gene: TRBJ1-2; D gene: TRBD1; V gene: TRBV7-3; CDR3 length: 15; CDR3 DNA: TGTGCCAGCAGCCCCGAGGGGACAGCGCTCTGGGGCTACACCTTC; CDR3 protein: CASSPEGTALWGYTF
clone size: .; J gene: TRBJ2-7; D gene: .; V gene: TRBV2; CDR3 length: 15; CDR3 DNA: TGTGCCAGCAGCAGGGATCTCCGACAAGGCTACGAGCAGTACTTC; CDR3 protein: CASSRDLRQGYEQYF
clone size: .; J gene: TRBJ1-1; D gene: .; V gene: TRBV5-5; CDR3 length: 15; CDR3 DNA: TGTGCCAGCAGCGCCGGGGTCCAAAGGAGCGCTGAAGCTTTCTTT; CDR3 protein: CASSAGVQRSAEAFF
clone size: .; J gene: TRBJ2-7; D gene: .; V gene: TRBV7-9; CDR3 length: 12; CDR3 DNA: TGTGCCAGCAGCCCAATGTCCTACGAGCAGTACTTC; CDR3 protein: CASSPMSYEQYF
clone size: .; J gene: TRBJ2-3; D gene: .; V gene: TRBV5-1; CDR3 length: 15; CDR3 DNA: TGCGCCAGCAGCTTGGAGTGGAGTGGGGCAGATACGCAGTATTTT; CDR3 protein: CASSLEWSGADTQYF
clone size: once; J gene: TRBJ1-1; D gene: .; V gene: TRBV18; CDR3 length: 13; CDR3 DNA: TGTGCCAGCTCACCGGGGCGGAACACTGAAGCTTTCTTT; CDR3 protein: CASSPGRNTEAFF
clone size: few; J gene: TRBJ1-4; D gene: TRBD1; V gene: TRBV7-9; CDR3 length: 15; CDR3 DNA: TGTGCCAGCAGCCCGACAGGGAACGGGAATGAAAAACTGTTTTTT; CDR3 protein: CASSPTGNGNEKLFF
clone size: .; J gene: TRBJ1-2; D gene: .; V gene: TRBV28; CDR3 length: 13; CDR3 DNA: TGTGCCAGCAGTTCCCCCCTACAGCTTGGCTACACCTTC; CDR3 protein: CASSSPLQLGYTF
clone size: few; J gene: TRBJ1-5; D gene: .; V gene: TRBV11-1; CDR3 length: 13; CDR3 DNA: TGTGCCAGCAGCTTAGAATTAGGTCAGCCCCAGCATTTT; CDR3 protein: CASSLELGQPQHF